Detailed here is one T cell receptor beta chain. The entry originates in a study of regulatory T cells in long-lasting Graves disease. Time point in this sample: newly diagnosed GD, antithyroid drugs for less than 3 months. PBMC-extracted RNA yielded the TCR library. iRepertoire HTBI primers and Arm-PCR of CDR3 regions built TCR beta libraries. TCRdb reprocessed the multiplex PCR reads via MiXCR and lists one record per CDR3 protein. The sample lists around 450,000 distinct CDR3 sequences; approximately 15% were seen once. Trimming stripped 6 bases from V and 3 bases from J, with 17 bases between. Germline values: CDR1 PRHDT, CDR2 FYEKMQ (reference sequence). The CDR3 is 15 residues long. The same sample was also studied in work on T cells in Graves' hyperthyroidism and ophthalmopathy.

The receptor comes from a woman aged 40-49 years with Graves disease. V is TRBV13 and J is TRBJ1-1, with a possible D match to TRBD1 (6 bases). Sample: peripheral blood mononuclear cells (PBMCs), taken at new diagnosis, from a patient treated with antithyroid drugs. CDR3 DNA: TGTGCCAGCAGACCACAGGGAGCAAAGGACACTGAAGCTTTCTTT. Amino acid sequence: CASRPQGAKDTEAFF. Full variable domain (outside the CDR3, taken from reference TRBV13 and TRBJ1-1): AAGVIQSPRHLIKEKRETATLKCYPIPRHDTVYWYQQGPGQDPQFLISFYEKMQSDKGSIPDRFSAQQFSDYHSELNMSSLELGDSALYFCASRPQGAKDTEAFFGQGTRLTVV.